A single sample is the source of the 3 T cell receptor beta chains below, sequenced in a study of cytomegalovirus exposure and HLA in healthy donors. In the PCR, 60 Vbeta and 13 Jbeta primers were used. The data were produced by immunoSEQ multiplex PCR, yet TCRdb's version contains in-frame clones alone and is incomplete. The sample holds roughly 140,000 clones, about four fifths seen once. Sequenced sample: PBMCs. All receptors derive from a man aged 50 to 60 in good health and CMV-seropositive.

The chain combines TRBV27 with TRBJ1-5, with TRBD1 as a possible D gene (5 bases). The CDR3 contains 12 residues. V was cut by 8 bases and J by 9 bases, with 14 bases left in between. CDR1 MNHEY and CDR2 SMNVEV come from the germline V gene (reference sequence). The CDR3 reads CASGGGTMPQHF. The CDR3 DNA reads as TGTGCCAGCGGGGGGGGAACCATGCCCCAGCATTTT.

This sequence joins TRBV7-2 and TRBJ2-1; D gene ambiguous. The CDR3 sequence is 15 residues long. Per germline, CDR1 SGHTA and CDR2 FQGNSA. V was pared by 5 bases and J by 1 base, with 12 bases between. The CDR3, as DNA: TGTGCCAGCAGCCCATCACTTCGGTCCTACAATGAGCAGTTCTTC. Translation gives CASSPSLRSYNEQFF.

V and J are TRBV2 and TRBJ2-7, with 10 bases aligning to TRBD1. The germline V gene encodes CDR1 SNHLY and CDR2 FYNNEI. V lost 4 bases, J lost 5 bases, and 2 bases stayed unmatched. The CDR3 has 13 residues. The CDR3 coding sequence is TGTGCCAGCAGTGGACAGGGGGCCCACGAGCAGTACTTC. Translated, it gives CASSGQGAHEQYF.